These 11 T cell receptor beta chains were sequenced from one sample in a study of blood T cell repertoires in COVID-19. Using immunoSEQ multiplex PCR, the repertoire was profiled, and TCRdb retains in-frame clones only, with some absent. This sample has roughly 170,000 clones, with around 83% found just once. The specimen sequenced was peripheral blood. The receptors stem from a woman in her fifties or sixties with COVID-19, enrolled during active disease.

This clone is a singleton in its sample. This chain uses TRBV4-1 with TRBJ2-1; 11 positions agree with TRBD1. The junction had 7 bases not matched to a gene; V was cut back by 0 bases and J by 6 bases. CDR1 MGHRA and CDR2 YSYEKL come from the germline V gene. CDR3 length: 17 amino acids. The CDR3 DNA sequence: TGCGCCAGCAGCCAAGAGTGGGACAGGGGGATAAGCAATGAGCAGTTCTTC. Protein: CASSQEWDRGISNEQFF.

The chain recombines TRBV12-5 with TRBJ2-1; 8 bases agree with TRBD2. V shed 4 bases, J shed 6 bases, and the junction held 5 bases outside the gene matches. The CDR3 length is 14 residues. The germline V gene has CDR1 LGHNT and CDR2 FRNRAP. The CDR3 coding sequence is TGTGCTAGTGGTTCCGGGGGGGGCTTCAATGAGCAGTTCTTC. Translated: CASGSGGGFNEQFF.

This chain joins TRBV10-3 and TRBJ2-2, with 8 positions matching TRBD1. The V and J ends lost 3 bases and 2 bases, in that order; junction bases with no gene match: 5. This CDR3 has 16 amino acids. The germline CDR1 and CDR2 sequences are ENHRY and SYGVKD. CDR3 in amino acids: CAISDGQGGNTGELFF. CDR3 nucleotide sequence: TGTGCCATCAGTGACGGACAGGGAGGAAACACCGGGGAGCTGTTTTTT.

This chain's CDR3 is CSVVLRTGGGWNTEAFF. DNA for the CDR3: TGCAGCGTTGTTTTAAGGACAGGGGGTGGTTGGAACACTGAAGCTTTCTTT. The V call is TRBV29-1, the J call TRBJ1-1, with 10 bases aligning to TRBD1. The CDR3 is 17 amino acids. V was clipped by 4 bases and J by 1 base; unmatched bases: 12. Per germline, CDR1 SQVTM and CDR2 ANQGSEA.

This sequence joins TRBV2 and TRBJ2-3, with TRBD1 as a possible D gene (6 bases). The CDR3 loop spans 15 amino acids. Per the germline V gene, CDR1 is SNHLY and CDR2 is FYNNEI. Trimming shortened V by 6 bases and J by 0 bases, and 13 bases separated the two germline ends. For the CDR3, the DNA is TGTGCCAGCAGGACGGGACAACCTAGCACAGATACGCAGTATTTT. Protein sequence: CASRTGQPSTDTQYF.

This chain connects TRBV19 to TRBJ2-7; D not resolved. This CDR3 region has 15 residues. Trimming shortened V by 0 bases and J by 5 bases, and 14 bases separated the two germline ends. From germline, CDR1 is LNHDA and CDR2 SQIVND (reference sequence). The CDR3 protein is CASSIDIQNAHEQYF. The CDR3 DNA reads as TGTGCCAGTAGTATAGATATACAGAACGCCCACGAGCAGTACTTC. Using reference TRBV19 and TRBJ2-7 for the parts outside the CDR3, the full variable domain is DGGITQSPKYLFRKEGQNVTLSCEQNLNHDAMYWYRQDPGQGLRLIYYSQIVNDFQKGDIAEGYSVSREKKESFPLTVTSAQKNPTAFYLCASSIDIQNAHEQYFGPGTRLTVT.

The CDR3 nucleotides read TGTGCCAGCAGTTTAAACAGAGTATTTTTTGAGCAGTACTTC. It codes for CASSLNRVFFEQYF. The chain has TRBV28 and TRBJ2-7; D gene uncertain. CDR1 is MDHEN and CDR2 is SYDVKM in the germline V gene. This CDR3 region has 14 residues. V was pared by 2 bases and J by 7 bases, with 15 bases between.

This chain uses TRBV5-1 with TRBJ2-5; 12 positions match TRBD2. CDR3 length: 18 amino acids. Germline V lookup: CDR1 SGHRS, CDR2 YFSETQ. V lost 3 bases to trimming and J lost 5 bases; unmatched junction nucleotides: 14. The CDR3 loop is CASSSRTSGDHLWETQYF. In DNA, the CDR3 is TGCGCCAGCAGCTCGAGGACTAGCGGGGACCACCTCTGGGAGACCCAGTACTTC.

This sequence joins TRBV30 and TRBJ2-5, with 10 bases that match TRBD1. The CDR3 is 14 residues long. V dropped 4 bases and J dropped 3; count of bases not matched to a gene: 5. CDR1 is GTSNPN and CDR2 is SVGIG in the germline V gene (reference sequence). CDR3 in DNA: TGTGCCTGGACTAGGACAGGGGGGGAAGAGACCCAGTACTTC. Protein: CAWTRTGGEETQYF.

The V gene is TRBV6-2 or TRBV6-3, the J gene TRBJ2-3, with D perhaps matching TRBD1 (5 bases). The CDR3 runs 16 residues. The V and J ends lost 6 bases and 6 bases respectively, with 22 bases between them. Germline V lookup: CDR1 MNHEY, CDR2 SVGEGT. The CDR3 region is CASSPLSDTYRDTQYF. The CDR3 nucleotides read TGTGCCAGCAGCCCTTTGTCGGACACCTACAGGGATACGCAGTATTTT.

The V gene is TRBV7-2, the J gene TRBJ1-2; 11 bases are shared with TRBD1. V lost 3 bases to trimming and J lost 6 bases; unmatched junction nucleotides: 3. Per germline, CDR1 SGHTA and CDR2 FQGNSA. There are 14 residues in the CDR3. The CDR3 loop is CASSLGQGGHGYTF. The CDR3 DNA follows: TGTGCCAGCAGCTTGGGACAGGGGGGGCATGGCTACACCTTC. The full variable domain, its missing parts supplied by reference TRBV7-2 and TRBJ1-2, is GAGVSQSPSNKVTEKGKDVELRCDPISGHTALYWYRQSLGQGLEFLIYFQGNSAPDKSGLPSDRFSAERTGGSVSTLTIQRTQQEDSAVYLCASSLGQGGHGYTFGSGTRLTVV.